This T cell receptor beta chain was sequenced for a study of PD-1 blockade in classical Hodgkin lymphoma. V lost 4 bases, J lost 0 bases, and 24 bases lay in between. The CDR3 is 20 amino acids. Germline values: CDR1 MNHNS, CDR2 SASEGT. The sample holds a few counts of this clone. Relapse after autologous stem cell transplantation occurred in every patient, and brentuximab vedotin exposure varied. The repertoire was sequenced with immunoSEQ multiplex PCR; TCRdb's copy has only in-frame clones and lacks some. The table shows roughly 40,000 clones, with over 55% occurring only once. The chain joins TRBV6-1 to TRBJ2-2; possibly TRBD1 or TRBD2 for D (5 bases each). Sequencing was performed on peripheral blood mononuclear cells (PBMCs), taken at baseline. The sequence derives from a human donor with classical Hodgkin lymphoma. The CDR3 protein is CASSGHPRDPRGANTGELFF. In DNA, the CDR3 is TGTGCCAGCAGTGGACACCCCCGGGACCCCCGAGGGGCGAACACCGGGGAGCTGTTTTTT.